Ten or more counts support the clone carrying this T cell receptor beta chain. The antigen remains unidentified. Per the germline V gene, CDR1 is SGHAT and CDR2 is FQNNGV. The germline V and J ends were trimmed by 1 base and 4 bases, with 8 bases remaining between them. The CDR3 extends over 13 amino acids. The data derive from a study of CD8 T cells in ankylosing spondylitis. Notes on the study in general: One TCR beta motif, made up of about 8 highly homologous variants, appeared characteristic of ankylosing spondylitis blood. Peripheral blood samples showed relatively rare disease-linked clones, and these clones were CD8+. According to the report, clones linked to the disease were significantly enriched in matched synovial fluid samples taken from ankylosing spondylitis patients.

Quantitative 5'-RACE with molecular barcodes generated TCR beta libraries. TCRdb reprocessed the 5' RACE reads via MiXCR and lists one record per CDR3 protein. The repertoire consists of 200,000 to 250,000 distinct CDR3 sequences, with 5.5% to 7.5% occurring once and the leading ten covering 13% to 15%. This chain links TRBV11-2 with TRBJ2-7; D is undetermined. The TCR originated in a male donor with ankylosing spondylitis. The sequenced material came from blood, either unsorted or a sorted T cell fraction (not recorded which). The CDR3 spells CASSLGLGYEQYF. As DNA, the CDR3 is TGTGCCAGCAGCTTAGGATTAGGATACGAGCAGTACTTC.